The 24 T cell receptor beta chains below come from one sample, sequenced in a study of cytomegalovirus exposure and HLA in healthy donors. With 60 Vbeta and 13 Jbeta primers, the PCR was carried out. TCRdb's table, derived via immunoSEQ multiplex PCR, lists solely in-frame clones and lacks some. The sample carries about 170,000 clones, 60% to 75% recorded once. Sequencing input: PBMCs. These receptors were obtained from a woman in her fifties or sixties in good health and CMV-seropositive.

The chain employs TRBV30 and TRBJ1-1, with D maybe TRBD1 (5 bases). The germline V gene encodes CDR1 GTSNPN and CDR2 SVGIG (reference sequence). The CDR3 sequence is 14 residues long. The V gene lost 0 bases and the J gene lost 3 bases, with 11 bases spanning the gap. In nucleotides, the CDR3 is TGTGCCTGGAGTGTAAGACCGGGGGACACTGAAGCTTTCTTT. As protein: CAWSVRPGDTEAFF.

This clone came up a few times. Within the sample, other DNA sequences also encode this same CDR3. The gene calls are TRBV7-9 and TRBJ1-2, with TRBD1 as a possible D gene (5 bases). Per the germline V gene, CDR1 is SEHNR and CDR2 is FQNEAQ (reference sequence). The V and J ends lost 1 base and 4 bases respectively, with 10 bases between them. This CDR3 spans 14 amino acids. In DNA form, the CDR3 reads TGTGCCAGCAGCTTAGGGCAGGGAGGCTATGGCTACACCTTC. Translated: CASSLGQGGYGYTF.

The chain has TRBV13 and TRBJ1-2, with TRBD1 matching over 10 bases. The CDR3 runs 18 residues. Trimming took 5 bases from V and 1 from J; bases not matched to a gene: 13. Germline V gene lookup returns CDR1 PRHDT and CDR2 FYEKMQ (reference sequence). CDR3 coding DNA: TGTGCCAGCAGCACTCGGACAGGGGGTACTTGGGTTAACTATGGCTACACCTTC. Translated: CASSTRTGGTWVNYGYTF.

This chain joins TRBV19 and TRBJ1-5; TRBD1 matches at 9 bases. In germline, CDR1 is LNHDA, CDR2 SQIVND (reference sequence). The CDR3 contains 15 residues. V gave up 4 bases and J gave up 7 bases; unmatched junction bases: 8. CDR3: CASSKTGGAEQPQHF. In nucleotides, the CDR3 is TGTGCCAGTAGTAAAACAGGGGGCGCCGAGCAGCCCCAGCATTTT.

The chain links TRBV19 to TRBJ1-1; D unresolved. The CDR3 has 16 residues. V gave up 5 bases and J gave up 0 bases, with 16 bases separating them. Germline CDR1 is LNHDA and CDR2 is SQIVND (reference sequence). The CDR3 here is CASSWEVRAMNTEAFF. Here the CDR3 DNA reads TGTGCCAGTAGTTGGGAGGTTCGGGCGATGAACACTGAAGCTTTCTTT.

The gene calls are TRBV18 and TRBJ1-2, with a possible D match to TRBD1 (5 bases). The CDR3 consists of 16 residues. V was clipped by 4 bases and J by 0 bases, with 15 bases between them. Per the germline V gene, CDR1 is KGHSH and CDR2 is LQKENI. The CDR3 spells CASSLQGRGTNYGYTF. The CDR3 DNA reads as TGTGCCAGCTCACTCCAGGGCCGGGGGACTAACTATGGCTACACCTTC. The whole variable domain, remainder taken from reference TRBV18 and TRBJ1-2, is NAGVMQNPRHLVRRRGQEARLRCSPMKGHSHVYWYRQLPEEGLKFMVYLQKENIIDESGMPKERFSAEFPKEGPSILRIQQVVRGDSAAYFCASSLQGRGTNYGYTFGSGTRLTVV.

This clone was seen a handful of times. Other DNA sequences in this sample translate to the same CDR3. The rearrangement uses TRBV5-6 and TRBJ2-2, with no clear D. Trimming shortened V by 2 bases and J by 4 bases, and 6 bases separated the two germline ends. CDR3 size: 13 residues. Germline CDR1 is SGHDT and CDR2 is YYEEEE. CDR3 region: CASSLTATGELFF. The CDR3, as DNA: TGTGCCAGCAGCTTAACTGCCACCGGGGAGCTGTTTTTT.

This chain joins TRBV5-1 and TRBJ2-6; 10 nucleotides agree with TRBD1. CDR3 length equals 19 residues. The germline V gene encodes CDR1 SGHRS and CDR2 YFSETQ. The V gene end was trimmed by 3 bases and the J gene end by 3 bases; junction bases not matched to a gene: 12. The CDR3 sequence: CASSSLPSDRGVGANVLTF. The DNA of the CDR3 is TGCGCCAGCAGCTCACTCCCCTCGGACAGGGGGGTTGGGGCCAACGTCCTGACTTTC.

This clone was seen more than once but under ten times. This rearrangement joins TRBV7-9 to TRBJ1-2; a possible D gene is TRBD1 (6 bases). Germline loops: CDR1 SEHNR, CDR2 FQNEAQ (reference sequence). This CDR3 has 15 amino acids. With 5 bases removed from V and 5 bases from J, the gap between germline ends came to 18 bases. CDR3 residues: CASSPWTDSGYGYTF. The DNA for the CDR3 is TGTGCCAGCAGCCCTTGGACAGATTCTGGTTATGGCTACACCTTC.

The rearrangement joins TRBV2 to TRBJ2-5, with TRBD1 identical over 9 bases. The germline gives CDR1 SNHLY, CDR2 FYNNEI. The CDR3 runs 14 residues. The V segment lost 6 bases and the J segment 1 base; nucleotides outside the gene matches: 3. This chain's CDR3 is CASSNRGRQETQYF. CDR3 bases: TGTGCCAGCAGCAACAGGGGGCGCCAAGAGACCCAGTACTTC. Complete variable domain (other parts from reference TRBV2 and TRBJ2-5): EPEVTQTPSHQVTQMGQEVILRCVPISNHLYFYWYRQILGQKVEFLVSFYNNEISEKSEIFDDQFSVERPDGSNFTLKIRSTKLEDSAMYFCASSNRGRQETQYFGPGTRLLVL.

The gene calls are TRBV25-1 and TRBJ1-2, with 7 bases matching TRBD1. V lost 2 bases to trimming and J lost 2 bases; unmatched junction nucleotides: 2. The CDR3 is made up of 14 amino acids. CDR1 is MGHDK, CDR2 SYGVNS, per germline. In DNA form, the CDR3 reads TGTGCCAGCAGTGAAACGGGACAGAACTATGGCTACACCTTC. It translates to CASSETGQNYGYTF.

The genes are TRBV29-1 and TRBJ1-3; 7 positions agree with TRBD1. CDR1 and CDR2 from the germline V gene are SQVTM and ANQGSEA. The CDR3 length is 13 residues. V was pared by 5 bases and J by 8 bases, with 9 bases of the junction left unmatched. CDR3 coding DNA: TGCAGCGTTAACGACAAAACAGGGGACACCATATATTTT. Translating gives CSVNDKTGDTIYF.

Here the CDR3 DNA reads TGCGCCAGCAGCTTGGGACTAGCGGGGATCTACGAGCAGTACTTC. Encoded protein: CASSLGLAGIYEQYF. J is TRBJ2-7 and V is TRBV5-1, with 11 bases aligning to TRBD2. CDR1 is SGHRS, CDR2 YFSETQ, per germline. The CDR3 is 15 amino acids. J was trimmed by 3 bases and V by 0 bases; bases with no gene match: 2.

This clone came up a few times. V and J are TRBV7-8 and TRBJ2-2, with 7 nucleotides matching TRBD2. V lost 5 bases and J lost 1; bases outside the gene matches: 4. In germline, CDR1 is SGHVS, CDR2 FQNEAQ. The CDR3 runs to 15 residues. The CDR3 spells CASSPSGGNTGELFF. The CDR3 DNA sequence: TGTGCCAGCAGCCCGTCGGGAGGGAACACCGGGGAGCTGTTTTTT.

The chain employs TRBV5-1 and TRBJ1-2; D is undetermined. Per germline, CDR1 SGHRS and CDR2 YFSETQ. The CDR3 totals 14 residues. Trimming stripped 5 bases from V and 0 bases from J, with 11 bases between. As DNA, the CDR3 is TGCGCCAGCAGGGAGGGCCTCTCTAACTATGGCTACACCTTC. This encodes CASREGLSNYGYTF.

This clone has only one observation. V usage is TRBV5-8 and J usage is TRBJ1-2; tentatively, D is TRBD1 (6 bases). The CDR3 runs 13 residues. Trimming left V 0 bases short and J 8 bases short, with 11 bases between. The germline V gene encodes CDR1 SGHTS and CDR2 YDEGEE. The CDR3 is CASSLGRGDGYTF. In DNA, the CDR3 is TGTGCCAGCAGCTTGGGCAGGGGCGACGGCTACACCTTC.

This chain links TRBV5-1 with TRBJ2-7, with D perhaps TRBD2 (6 bases). Germline-derived CDR1 and CDR2 are SGHRS and YFSETQ. V lost 4 bases and J lost 2, with 16 bases in between. This CDR3 region has 15 residues. This CDR3 reads CASSTGLPGAYEQYF. The CDR3 nucleotides read TGCGCCAGCAGCACTGGACTACCGGGGGCCTACGAGCAGTACTTC.

This chain joins TRBV10-3 and TRBJ2-7; D perhaps matches TRBD2 (6 bases). V was trimmed by 6 bases and J by 1 base, leaving 19 bases between them. Germline V gene sequence: CDR1 ENHRY, CDR2 SYGVKD. The length of the CDR3 is 16 residues. DNA of the CDR3: TGTGCCATCAGCCCCAGTCAGGGCGCGGGGTCCTACGAGCAGTACTTC. Translating it yields CAISPSQGAGSYEQYF.

This clone has more than one count but fewer than ten. J is TRBJ2-5 and V is TRBV21-1; the table gives TRBD1 as D, unverified against the DNA. TRBV21-1 is recorded as a pseudogene. CDR3 length: 15 residues. The CDR3 DNA follows: TGTGCCAGCAGCAATAGGACAGGGGCTAAAGAGACCCAGTACTTC. Amino acid sequence: CASSNRTGAKETQYF.

The rearrangement links TRBV2 to TRBJ1-5; D unclear. The CDR3 totals 14 residues. CDR1 is SNHLY, CDR2 FYNNEI, per germline. Trimming removed 1 base from V and 6 bases from J, with 10 bases in between. The CDR3 region is CASSEGRPGQPQHF. The CDR3 nucleotides are TGTGCCAGCAGTGAAGGTCGGCCAGGTCAGCCCCAGCATTTT.

The V gene is TRBV5-1, the J gene TRBJ2-3, with D possibly TRBD1 on 6 matching bases. CDR3 length: 14 amino acids. Germline values: CDR1 SGHRS, CDR2 YFSETQ. The V end was cut by 0 bases, the J end by 2 bases, with 7 bases between. In DNA, the CDR3 is TGCGCCAGCAGCTTGGGACAGGACACAGATACGCAGTATTTT. As protein: CASSLGQDTDTQYF.

The V gene is TRBV7-2, the J gene TRBJ1-2, with D tentatively TRBD1 (6 bases). Germline V CDR1 and CDR2: SGHTA, FQGNSA. This CDR3 contains 16 residues. V gave up 0 bases and J gave up 1 base, with 12 bases separating them. This CDR3 is CASSLASGQLNYGYTF. The CDR3 DNA reads as TGTGCCAGCAGCTTAGCGTCCGGACAGCTTAACTATGGCTACACCTTC.

In this sample, this clone turned up many times. The CDR3 nucleotides are TGTGCCAGCAGTGAAGGGACTGGGGGGAATCAGCCCCAGCATTTT. Protein sequence: CASSEGTGGNQPQHF. This chain joins TRBV2 and TRBJ1-5; D may be TRBD1 (5 bases). Per the germline V gene, CDR1 is SNHLY and CDR2 is FYNNEI. This CDR3 has 15 residues. The V gene lost 1 base and the J gene lost 4 bases, with 11 bases spanning the gap.

In this sample, this clone turned up a few times. This sequence joins TRBV5-1 and TRBJ1-2, with 9 bases matching TRBD1. V lost 0 bases, J lost 8 bases, and 11 bases stayed unmatched. The CDR3 spans 16 residues. CDR1 is SGHRS, CDR2 YFSETQ, per germline. In nucleotides, the CDR3 is TGCGCCAGCAGCTTGGCACAGGGGGCGAACATGAAGGGCTACACCTTC. Its protein is CASSLAQGANMKGYTF.